These T cell receptor beta chains were read from a single sample in a study of blood T cell repertoires in COVID-19. Clones were sequenced by immunoSEQ multiplex PCR, and TCRdb holds only the in-frame ones, with some missing. Here the sample spans around 290,000 clones, approximately 90% being singletons. Sequences were obtained from peripheral blood. The receptors were sampled from a middle-aged man with acute or convalescent COVID-19. The CDR3 runs from the conserved cysteine through the conserved F or W. The D gene is left open where the match is weak. Size is omitted from some rows. Given values are once, few, many or a class for expanded clones.

V: TRBV4-1
length: 17
J: TRBJ1-4
D: TRBD1
size: -
CDR3: CASSQVLRGPANEKLFF
DNA: TGCGCCAGCAGCCAAGTCCTGAGGGGGCCGGCTAATGAAAAACTGTTTTTT

V: TRBV10-3
length: 14
J: TRBJ1-1
D: TRBD1
size: -
CDR3: CAIGTGLMNTEAFF
DNA: TGTGCCATCGGGACAGGGCTCATGAACACTGAAGCTTTCTTT

V: TRBV2
length: 12
J: TRBJ1-5
D: TRBD1
size: -
CDR3: CASSDGDSSEHF
DNA: TGTGCCAGCAGTGATGGGGACAGTTCCGAGCATTTT

V: TRBV11-2
length: 15
J: TRBJ1-2
D: TRBD1
size: -
CDR3: CASSLVPGQGWGYTF
DNA: TGTGCCAGCAGCTTAGTCCCGGGACAGGGTTGGGGCTACACCTTC

V: TRBV5-1
length: 15
J: TRBJ2-3
D: TRBD2
size: once
CDR3: CASSLLAGGTDTQYF
DNA: TGCGCCAGCAGCTTGCTAGCGGGGGGGACAGATACGCAGTATTTT

V: TRBV19
length: 14
J: TRBJ1-5
D: -
size: -
CDR3: CASRGPSRNQPQHF
DNA: TGTGCCAGTAGGGGGCCCTCGAGGAATCAGCCCCAGCATTTT

V: TRBV6-5
length: 15
J: TRBJ2-7
D: -
size: -
CDR3: CASSYFSRGHYEQYF
DNA: TGTGCCAGCAGTTACTTCTCCAGGGGCCATTACGAGCAGTACTTC

V: TRBV10-2
length: 12
J: TRBJ1-1
D: -
size: -
CDR3: CASTDMNTEAFF
DNA: TGCGCCAGCACAGATATGAACACTGAAGCTTTCTTT

V: TRBV5-1
length: 14
J: TRBJ2-1
D: -
size: -
CDR3: CASSLAASVHEQFF
DNA: TGCGCCAGCAGCTTGGCGGCTAGCGTGCATGAGCAGTTCTTC

V: TRBV3-1/TRBV3-2
length: 13
J: TRBJ2-3
D: -
size: once
CDR3: CASSLGGTDTQYF
DNA: TGTGCCAGCAGCCTTGGAGGCACAGATACGCAGTATTTT

V: TRBV19
length: 15
J: TRBJ1-2
D: TRBD1
size: few
CDR3: CASSIPGTVIYGYTF
DNA: TGTGCCAGTAGTATCCCCGGGACAGTGATATATGGCTACACCTTC

V: TRBV20-1
length: 15
J: TRBJ2-7
D: TRBD2
size: -
CDR3: CSACGTGGELDEQYF
DNA: TGCAGTGCTTGTGGGACGGGAGGGGAATTGGACGAGCAGTACTTC

V: TRBV5-6
length: 14
J: TRBJ1-2
D: TRBD1
size: -
CDR3: CASSLRTGYYGYTF
DNA: TGTGCCAGCAGCCTACGGACAGGCTACTATGGCTACACCTTC

V: TRBV11-2
length: 14
J: TRBJ2-7
D: -
size: -
CDR3: CASSSLSLRYEQYF
DNA: TGTGCCAGCAGCTCGTTGAGCCTTCGCTACGAGCAGTACTTC

V: TRBV20-1
length: 18
J: TRBJ2-3
D: TRBD2
size: -
CDR3: CSASILAGGSLSTDTQYF
DNA: TGCAGTGCTAGTATACTAGCGGGGGGTTCTCTAAGCACAGATACGCAGTATTTT

V: TRBV7-9
length: 15
J: TRBJ2-2
D: -
size: -
CDR3: CASSLVQGHTGELFF
DNA: TGTGCCAGCAGCTTAGTCCAGGGTCACACCGGGGAGCTGTTTTTT

V: TRBV5-1
length: 15
J: TRBJ1-1
D: TRBD1
size: -
CDR3: CASSWGTGGDTEAFF
DNA: TGCGCCAGCAGCTGGGGGACAGGGGGCGACACTGAAGCTTTCTTT

V: TRBV29-1
length: 12
J: TRBJ1-5
D: -
size: -
CDR3: CSVGGGGQPQHF
DNA: TGCAGCGTTGGAGGGGGTGGGCAGCCCCAGCATTTT

V: TRBV7-8
length: 14
J: TRBJ1-5
D: TRBD1
size: -
CDR3: CASSSGGWDQPQHF
DNA: TGTGCCAGCAGTTCAGGGGGTTGGGACCAGCCCCAGCATTTT

V: TRBV20-1
length: 11
J: TRBJ1-1
D: -
size: -
CDR3: CSARNQAEAFF
DNA: TGCAGTGCTAGAAATCAGGCTGAAGCTTTCTTT

V: TRBV7-6
length: 18
J: TRBJ1-3
D: -
size: -
CDR3: CASSLRDPRPGGGNTIYF
DNA: TGTGCCAGCAGCCTCCGGGACCCACGACCGGGGGGGGGAAACACCATATATTTT

V: TRBV6-5
length: 15
J: TRBJ2-7
D: -
size: -
CDR3: CASSRLYASRDEQYF
DNA: TGTGCCAGCAGCCGTCTCTACGCCTCTCGGGACGAGCAGTACTTC

V: TRBV19
length: 15
J: TRBJ1-5
D: -
size: -
CDR3: CASSLDGKGNQPQHF
DNA: TGTGCCAGTAGTCTTGACGGGAAGGGCAATCAGCCCCAGCATTTT

V: TRBV10-3
length: 14
J: TRBJ2-6
D: -
size: -
CDR3: CAISESTGTGVLTF
DNA: TGTGCCATCAGTGAGTCGACAGGTACGGGCGTCCTGACTTTC

V: TRBV5-1
length: 16
J: TRBJ2-2
D: TRBD1
size: -
CDR3: CASSFRQGSNTGELFF
DNA: TGCGCCAGCAGCTTCCGACAGGGTTCGAACACCGGGGAGCTGTTTTTT

V: TRBV27
length: 14
J: TRBJ1-2
D: -
size: -
CDR3: CASSLKTAGYGYTF
DNA: TGTGCCAGCAGCCTAAAGACAGCTGGCTATGGCTACACCTTC

V: TRBV6-5
length: 11
J: TRBJ2-1
D: -
size: once
CDR3: CASREFNEQFF
DNA: TGTGCCAGCAGGGAGTTTAATGAGCAGTTCTTC

V: TRBV7-6
length: 17
J: TRBJ1-6
D: -
size: -
CDR3: CASSSEGSFSYNSPLHF
DNA: TGTGCCAGCAGCTCGGAGGGGAGCTTCTCCTATAATTCACCCCTCCACTTT

V: TRBV19
length: 12
J: TRBJ1-2
D: -
size: -
CDR3: CASSWQSYGYTF
DNA: TGTGCCAGTAGTTGGCAGTCCTATGGCTACACCTTC

V: TRBV19
length: 14
J: TRBJ1-1
D: -
size: -
CDR3: CASSRITGNTEAFF
DNA: TGTGCCAGTAGCCGAATCACAGGGAACACTGAAGCTTTCTTT

V: TRBV29-1
length: 12
J: TRBJ1-2
D: -
size: few
CDR3: CSVAGGNYGYTF
DNA: TGCAGCGTTGCCGGGGGTAACTATGGCTACACCTTC

V: TRBV2
length: 15
J: TRBJ2-1
D: TRBD2
size: -
CDR3: CASSEELAGGNEQFF
DNA: TGTGCCAGCAGTGAAGAGCTAGCGGGGGGCAATGAGCAGTTCTTC

V: TRBV6-2/TRBV6-3
length: 15
J: TRBJ1-1
D: TRBD1
size: -
CDR3: CASRYRGLLNTEAFF
DNA: TGTGCCAGCAGGTACAGGGGCCTCCTGAATACTGAAGCTTTCTTT

V: TRBV5-5
length: 15
J: TRBJ1-5
D: -
size: -
CDR3: CASSPETIGNQPQHF
DNA: TGTGCCAGCAGCCCGGAAACTATTGGCAATCAGCCCCAGCATTTT

V: TRBV5-1
length: 15
J: TRBJ1-5
D: -
size: -
CDR3: CASSPGWGEEQPQHF
DNA: TGCGCCAGCAGCCCCGGTTGGGGAGAAGAACAGCCCCAGCATTTT